The text below deals with one T cell receptor (beta chain). Its antigen remains unidentified. The data derive from a study of T cell responses to AZD1222 COVID-19 vaccine. Sequencing used immunoSEQ multiplex PCR; TCRdb keeps in-frame clones, though not all of them. The sample holds 130,000 or so clones; about 94% are singletons and the top ten take roughly 6.6%. Study-level points and caveats: Regions left unmutated in variants are reportedly the target of nearly half of spike-specific TCRs. Only 5 or 6 individuals given AZD1222 were seropositive at baseline.

The ends lost 6 bases at V and 0 bases at J; junction bases unmatched: 2. This CDR3 comprises 14 residues. Germline V gives CDR1 MGHDK, CDR2 SYGVNS. This TCR came from an adult in good health. This chain joins TRBV25-1 and TRBJ2-3; 8 nucleotides line up with TRBD2. The sequencing here drew on peripheral blood, taken on day 0 of AZD1222 vaccination. CDR3 in DNA: TGTGCCAGCAGCCGGGGGGGTAGCACAGATACGCAGTATTTT. It specifies CASSRGGSTDTQYF. The entire variable domain, with the rest obtained from reference TRBV25-1 and TRBJ2-3, is as follows: EADIYQTPRYLVIGTGKKITLECSQTMGHDKMYWYQQDPGMELHLIHYSYGVNSTEKGDLSSESTVSRIRTEHFPLTLESARPSHTSQYLCASSRGGSTDTQYFGPGTRLTVL.